Listed here are 25 T cell receptor beta chains from one sample, sequenced in a study of identical twins. TCRdb reprocessed the 5' RACE reads with MiXCR, giving one entry per CDR3 protein. Among 450,000 to 600,000 distinct CDR3 sequences, around 22% were seen once, and the ten largest hold 0.48%. The sample was also reused in another study, on yellow fever vaccine responses in identical twins.

The sequencing sample was made of CD4+ T cells sorted from blood. Receptors originate from a young woman in good health.

As for this clonotype: One end of the junction is discordant with germline, which a read error may explain. The V and J genes are TRBV11-2 and TRBJ2-7; TRBD2 might be the D (6 bases). CDR3 length: 14 residues. Germline lookup yields CDR1 SGHAT and CDR2 FQNNGV. The CDR3 DNA reads as TGTGCCAGCAGCTTCGCTACTAGCCCATACGAGCAGCACTTC. Translated: CASSFATSPYEQHF. Full variable domain (rest looked up from reference TRBV11-2 and TRBJ2-7): EAGVAQSPRYKIIEKRQSVAFWCNPISGHATLYWYQQILGQGPKLLIQFQNNGVVDDSQLPKDRFSAERLKGVDSTLKIQPAKLEDSAVYLCASSFATSPYEQHFGPGTRLTVT.

The chain employs TRBV12-3 or TRBV12-4 and TRBJ2-7; the D gene is possibly TRBD2 (6 bases). V dropped 3 bases and J dropped 0 bases, with 12 bases sitting between them. This CDR3 spans 15 amino acids. The CDR3, as DNA: TGTGCCAGCAGTTTTGCGGGAAAACGCTCCTACGAGCAGTACTTC. Encoded protein: CASSFAGKRSYEQYF.

This clonotype was counted between two and nine times. This chain connects TRBV12-3 or TRBV12-4 to TRBJ2-3; D is ambiguous. The CDR3 covers 14 residues. V was shortened by 7 bases and J by 0 bases, with 11 bases between the two germline ends. CDR3 region: CASKRAASTDTQYF. CDR3 DNA sequence: TGTGCCAGCAAACGGGCTGCTAGCACAGATACGCAGTATTTT.

The V gene is TRBV10-3, the J gene TRBJ2-2; no firm D call. The CDR3 totals 15 residues. Trimming took off 0 bases at V and 6 bases at J, with 11 bases between the two ends. Germline CDR1 is ENHRY and CDR2 is SYGVKD. CDR3 nucleotide sequence: TGTGCCATCAGTGAGTCGTCTTTTGCCTCCGGGGAGCTGTTTTTT. As protein: CAISESSFASGELFF.

This sequence joins TRBV11-1 and TRBJ2-4; possible D gene TRBD2, 6 bases. CDR1 is SGHAT, CDR2 FQDESV, per germline (reference sequence). The CDR3 is made up of 18 amino acids. Trimming removed 4 bases from V and 2 bases from J, with 21 bases in between. The CDR3 DNA follows: TGTGCCAGCAGCTGGGGGGAAAGAACGCGGACTTCCAAAAACATTCAGTACTTC. It specifies CASSWGERTRTSKNIQYF.

This clonotype was seen only a few times. This rearrangement joins TRBV12-3 or TRBV12-4 to TRBJ2-4; possible D gene TRBD2, 6 bases. The CDR3 length is 13 residues. Trimming shortened V by 2 bases and J by 11 bases, and 13 bases separated the two germline ends. CDR3 amino acids: CASSLSGTLFQYF. The CDR3 coding sequence is TGTGCCAGCAGTTTATCCGGGACTCTCTTTCAGTACTTC.

This clonotype was counted a few times. This clone may be a read error of a much larger clone one base away. The J gene is TRBJ2-7, the V gene TRBV7-9; D gene unclear. Germline CDR1 and CDR2: SEHNR and FQNEAQ (reference sequence). V shed 2 bases and J shed 3 bases, with 5 bases lying between them. The CDR3 sequence is 12 residues long. CDR3 residues: CASSLSRYEQYF. The CDR3 DNA reads as TGTGCCAGCAGCTTATCCCGCTACGAGCAGTACTTC. Drawing the rest from reference TRBV7-9 and TRBJ2-7, the complete variable domain is DTGVSQNPRHKITKRGQNVTFRCDPISEHNRLYWYRQTLGQGPEFLTYFQNEAQLEKSRLLSDRFSAERPKGSFSTLEIQRTEQGDSAMYLCASSLSRYEQYFGPGTRLTVT.

Only a few counts were recorded for this clonotype. The chain links TRBV5-1 to TRBJ1-4, with D possibly being TRBD1 (6 bases). Germline values: CDR1 SGHRS, CDR2 YFSETQ. CDR3 length: 15 residues. V lost 0 bases to trimming and J lost 0 bases, with 6 bases between them. CDR3 sequence (DNA): TGCGCCAGCAGCTTGGCAGGGGCAACTAATGAAAAACTGTTTTTT. Encoded protein: CASSLAGATNEKLFF. Variable domain in full (rest from reference TRBV5-1 and TRBJ1-4): KAGVTQTPRYLIKTRGQQVTLSCSPISGHRSVSWYQQTPGQGLQFLFEYFSETQRNKGNFPGRFSGRQFSNSRSEMNVSTLELGDSALYLCASSLAGATNEKLFFGSGTQLSVL.

This clonotype was seen a handful of times. V is TRBV2 and J is TRBJ2-7; 7 bases map to TRBD2. Germline V gene data show CDR1 as SNHLY and CDR2 as FYNNEI. The J segment lost 0 bases and the V segment lost 7 bases, leaving 6 bases of the junction unmatched. The CDR3 is 14 residues long. The CDR3 here is CASNSGGSSYEQYF. In nucleotides, the CDR3 is TGTGCCAGCAATTCGGGGGGAAGCTCCTACGAGCAGTACTTC.

This clonotype has a handful of counts. The chain links TRBV25-1 to TRBJ1-4, with 8 bases lining up with TRBD1. The CDR3 is 14 amino acids. Looked up from germline, CDR1 is MGHDK and CDR2 is SYGVNS. The junction had 5 bases not matched to a gene; V was cut back by 4 bases and J by 7 bases. The CDR3 nucleotides are TGTGCCAGCAGTGTACAGGGGGGGAGTGAAAAACTGTTTTTT. This sequence encodes CASSVQGGSEKLFF.

This clonotype was detected a few times. The chain recombines TRBV29-1 with TRBJ2-1; 8 bases fit TRBD1. The CDR3 is 14 amino acids. V trimming: 6 bases; J trimming: 7 bases; junction bases outside the gene matches: 11. Germline values: CDR1 SQVTM, CDR2 ANQGSEA. The chain's CDR3 is CSVGQGELRNEQFF. DNA of the CDR3: TGCAGCGTCGGACAGGGCGAACTTAGGAATGAGCAGTTCTTC.

This clonotype appeared a few times. The chain employs TRBV4-1 and TRBJ2-1; TRBD2 agrees at 12 bases. After removal of 0 bases from V and 4 bases from J, the junction contained 1 base not matched to a gene. Germline CDR1 and CDR2: MGHRA and YSYEKL. This CDR3 region has 16 residues. CDR3 DNA: TGCGCCAGCAGCCAAGAAGGACTAGCGGGATACAATGAGCAGTTCTTC. Protein: CASSQEGLAGYNEQFF.

This clonotype was counted at least ten times. The rearrangement joins TRBV12-3 or TRBV12-4 to TRBJ2-5; tentative D call: TRBD1 (6 bases). The V and J ends lost 2 bases and 2 bases respectively, with 12 bases between them. This CDR3 has 15 residues. CDR3 protein: CASSLQGLIQETQYF. CDR3 DNA sequence: TGTGCCAGCAGTTTACAGGGGCTAATTCAAGAGACCCAGTACTTC.

V gene TRBV7-2 combines with J gene TRBJ2-2; 8 bases are shared with TRBD2. V dropped 6 bases and J dropped 3; count of bases not matched to a gene: 9. CDR3 length: 16 amino acids. Germline CDR1 SGHTA, CDR2 FQGNSA. CDR3 coding DNA: TGTGCCAGCAGTGCAAGAACTAGCGGTTACACCGGGGAGCTGTTTTTT. Translated, it gives CASSARTSGYTGELFF.

The genes are TRBV20-1 and TRBJ2-3; 10 positions match TRBD2. Per germline, CDR1 DFQATT and CDR2 SNEGSKA (reference sequence). This CDR3 region has 15 residues. Trimming at V came to 5 bases and at J to 2 bases, leaving 7 bases not matched to a gene. CDR3 protein: CSAETGTSVTDTQYF. CDR3 DNA: TGCAGTGCTGAGACCGGGACTAGCGTCACAGATACGCAGTATTTT.

This clonotype has a handful of counts. The rearrangement links TRBV12-3 or TRBV12-4 to TRBJ2-1; D perhaps matches TRBD1 (6 bases). The CDR3 is 15 amino acids. With 6 bases removed from V and 9 bases from J, the gap between germline ends came to 21 bases. Written as DNA, the CDR3 is TGTGCCAGCAGCCGAGGGGGAGCAACTTGGGCTGAGCAGTTCTTC. Residues: CASSRGGATWAEQFF.

This clonotype occurred a few times. This chain links TRBV7-2 with TRBJ1-1; no reliable D call. This CDR3 is 17 amino acids long. Germline V gene sequence: CDR1 SGHTA, CDR2 FQGNSA. V lost 1 base to trimming and J lost 4 bases, with 19 bases between them. CDR3 loop: CASSLGRGRSRTTEAFF. As DNA, the CDR3 is TGTGCCAGCAGCTTAGGAAGAGGGAGAAGTAGGACCACTGAAGCTTTCTTT.

This sequence joins TRBV7-8 and TRBJ1-2, with 9 bases identical to TRBD1. V lost 5 bases, J lost 4 bases, and 8 bases stayed unmatched. Germline CDR1 and CDR2: SGHVS and FQNEAQ. The CDR3 is 15 amino acids. The chain's CDR3 is CASSPGTGLPYGYTF. The CDR3, as DNA: TGTGCCAGCAGCCCCGGGACAGGGTTGCCCTATGGCTACACCTTC.

The rearrangement uses TRBV5-1 and TRBJ2-7; D may be TRBD1 (5 bases). V gave up 0 bases and J gave up 2 bases, with 12 bases separating them. Per the germline V gene, CDR1 is SGHRS and CDR2 is YFSETQ. The CDR3 is 15 residues long. The CDR3 loop reads CASSLESGPAYEQYV. The CDR3 DNA reads as TGCGCCAGCAGCTTGGAGTCAGGGCCCGCCTACGAGCAGTACGTC.

This sequence joins TRBV20-1 and TRBJ1-5; D not resolved. Deletions cut 0 bases from V and 4 bases from J, with 13 bases between. Per germline, CDR1 DFQATT and CDR2 SNEGSKA (reference sequence). The CDR3 has 15 amino acids. The chain's CDR3 is CSAREGASTNQPQHF. CDR3 nucleotide sequence: TGCAGTGCTAGAGAGGGTGCCAGCACAAATCAGCCCCAGCATTTT.

This chain links TRBV7-7 with TRBJ2-7, with D perhaps being TRBD1 or TRBD2 (5 bases each). The CDR3 covers 19 residues. The germline CDR1 and CDR2 sequences are SSHAT and FNYEAQ (reference sequence). V was clipped by 0 bases and J by 4 bases, with 25 bases between them. CDR3 sequence (DNA): TGTGCCAGCAGCTTAGCGACCCGGGGCTCACTCTCTAGGGGTTACGAGCAGTACTTC. This translates into CASSLATRGSLSRGYEQYF.

The chain carries TRBV3-1 and TRBJ1-1, with unresolved D. The germline V and J ends were trimmed by 1 base and 6 bases, with 15 bases remaining between them. Germline lookup yields CDR1 LGHDT and CDR2 YNNKEL (reference sequence). This CDR3 comprises 15 residues. The CDR3 DNA follows: TGTGCCAGCAGCCAAGTTACAAGGATTCACGCTGAAGCTTTCTTT. It encodes CASSQVTRIHAEAFF.

This chain uses TRBV3-1 with TRBJ1-6, with TRBD1 as a possible D gene (5 bases). Trimming shortened V by 1 base and J by 15 bases, and 13 bases separated the two germline ends. The V gene's germline CDR1 is LGHDT and CDR2 YNNKEL (reference sequence). The CDR3 spans 13 residues. CDR3 bases: TGTGCCAGCAGCCAAGGTGGGGCGGGATTCCTCCACTTT. Its protein is CASSQGGAGFLHF.

This chain links TRBV11-2 with TRBJ2-1; 7 bases are a match to TRBD2. The CDR3 length is 15 residues. With 0 bases clipped from V and 5 bases from J, the junction kept 4 bases outside the gene matches. CDR1 is SGHAT and CDR2 is FQNNGV in the germline V gene. The CDR3 spells CASSLDRLADNEQFF. The CDR3 DNA reads TGTGCCAGCAGCTTAGATCGTCTAGCGGACAATGAGCAGTTCTTC.

Comments on this clonotype: Mismatch with germline at one junction end may stem from a read error. This chain links TRBV7-9 with TRBJ1-4; D unclear. Germline CDR1 is SEHNR and CDR2 is FQNEAQ (reference sequence). The CDR3 loop spans 13 amino acids. For the CDR3, the DNA is TGTGCCAGCAGCAGAACAACGAATGAAAAACTGTTTTTT. Protein: CASSRTTNEKLFF.